The subject of this entry is one TCR beta chain. Antigen unknown. The sort gate was single viable CD3+CD4+CD8-CD45RO+ cells for memory CD4+ T cells. The germline CDR1 and CDR2 sequences are SGHKS and YYEKEE (reference sequence). The V end was cut by 0 bases, the J end by 4 bases, with 11 bases between. The CDR3 is made up of 14 amino acids. This entry comes from a study of memory CD4+ T cells and cytomegalovirus serostatus. Findings and caveats of the study: Repertoires predicted CMV serostatus with median bootstrapped AUC of about 0.95. Of 150 to 200 reported CMV TCRbeta sequences, 67 were found in memory CD4+ repertoires.

Sequenced by immunoSEQ multiplex PCR; TCRdb stores in-frame clones only, minus some. This table has 75,000 to 90,000 clones, around 80% appearing once. The sequence was obtained from an adult in good health and CMV-seronegative. Sample: memory CD4+ T cells from blood. This chain joins TRBV5-5 and TRBJ2-7; possibly TRBD2 for D (6 bases). DNA for the CDR3: TGTGCCAGCAGCTTGGATGGAGGGGAATACGAGCAGTACTTC. This sequence encodes CASSLDGGEYEQYF.